The subject of this entry is one TCR beta chain. Its target is unknown. This sample is drawn from a study of T cell repertoires in cytomegalovirus infection. MiXCR, applied by TCRdb to the reads, yields one record per CDR3 protein. In the table there are roughly 150,000 distinct CDR3 sequences, less than 25% of which are singletons. Looked up from germline, CDR1 is SNHLY and CDR2 is FYNNEI. This CDR3 region has 15 residues. V dropped 6 bases and J dropped 1 base, with 14 bases sitting between them. This chain joins TRBV2 and TRBJ2-3; weak D call: TRBD2 (5 bases). This receptor was identified in a human donor in good health (CMV status not recorded). Some clones in this sample may be carry-over from other donors' samples. The source material was CD8+ T cells from cultured PBMCs, sampled from culture after CMV antigen stimulation. The CDR3 reads CASRRVLRGTDTQYF. Here the CDR3 DNA reads TGTGCCAGCAGAAGAGTGTTGAGGGGCACAGATACGCAGTATTTT.